What follows are 25 T cell receptor beta chains derived from one specimen sequenced in a study of cytomegalovirus exposure and HLA in healthy donors (dated by TCRdb to the late 2010s). Library construction relied on the immunoSEQ multiplex PCR assay. The multiplex PCR relied on a mix of 60 forward primers for TCR Vbeta segments and 13 reverse primers for TCR Jbeta segments. TCRdb provides this immuneACCESS table in a form limited to in-frame rearrangements. Some clones are lacking; in checked studies, under half of them reflect an unresolved V gene, and why the rest are absent is not known. Present in this sample are some 110,000 clones, more than 55% of which were seen just once. Together, the top ten hold about 1.6% of the sample. Input material: PBMCs. The receptors stem from a man younger than 30 in good health and CMV-seronegative.

This chain connects TRBV27 to TRBJ2-2; D is perhaps TRBD1 (5 bases). Between the trimmed V and J ends, which lost 8 bases and 0 bases, there was a span of 7 bases. The CDR3 is 13 amino acids. CDR1 and CDR2 from the germline V gene are MNHEY and SMNVEV (reference sequence). CDR3 nucleotide sequence: TGTGCCAGCTGGACACCGAACACCGGGGAGCTGTTTTTT. Its protein is CASWTPNTGELFF.

In nucleotides, the CDR3 is TGTGCCAGCAGTCGACAGTATTTGCAGCCCCAGCATTTT. Protein product: CASSRQYLQPQHF. The V call is TRBV6-5, the J call TRBJ1-5; a possible D gene is TRBD1 (5 bases). Trimming took 5 bases from V and 7 from J, leaving 12 bases between them. Germline V gene sequence: CDR1 MNHEY, CDR2 SVGAGI. This CDR3 region has 13 residues.

This clone was seen only a few times. The chain has TRBV12-5 and TRBJ2-5; 13 bases agree with TRBD2. Germline V gives CDR1 LGHNT, CDR2 FRNRAP. This CDR3 contains 15 residues. V shed 3 bases, J shed 3 bases, and the junction held 1 base outside the gene matches. The CDR3 nucleotides read TGTGCTAGTGGTTTTGGGACTAGCGGGAAAGAGACCCAGTACTTC. Translation: CASGFGTSGKETQYF.

The V call is TRBV27, the J call TRBJ2-1; TRBD2 agrees at 9 bases. Germline CDR1 is MNHEY and CDR2 is SMNVEV (reference sequence). Trimming took 6 bases from V and 8 from J; bases not matched to a gene: 8. This CDR3 spans 14 amino acids. CDR3 nucleotides: TGTGCCAGCAGACCCGGGACTAGCAGAGATGAGCAGTTCTTC. This sequence encodes CASRPGTSRDEQFF.

The chain has TRBV5-5 and TRBJ2-5; 7 nucleotides agree with TRBD1. Germline values: CDR1 SGHKS, CDR2 YYEKEE (reference sequence). CDR3 size: 15 residues. V lost 4 bases and J lost 7; bases outside the gene matches: 13. CDR3 in DNA: TGTGCCAGCAGCCCCCTCGGACAGGTTCATAGGACCCAGTACTTC. Residues: CASSPLGQVHRTQYF.

V is TRBV11-2 and J is TRBJ2-7; TRBD2 aligns across 13 bases. The CDR3 is 15 residues long. CDR1 is SGHAT, CDR2 FQNNGV, per germline. Unmatched junction bases numbered 10, after V lost 1 base and J lost 13 bases. The DNA of the CDR3 is TGTGCCAGCAGCTTAGTGGTCGGACTAGCGGGAGACTCTTACTTC. Translated: CASSLVVGLAGDSYF.

This clone was observed a few times. The chain couples TRBV9 to TRBJ2-5; 7 bases line up with TRBD1. Germline V gene data show CDR1 as SGDLS and CDR2 as YYNGEE. The CDR3 consists of 14 residues. V shed 3 bases, J shed 4 bases, and the junction held 6 bases outside the gene matches. The CDR3 spells CASSAYTGAETQYF. The CDR3 coding sequence is TGTGCCAGCAGCGCCTACACAGGGGCAGAGACCCAGTACTTC.

The chain recombines TRBV5-6 with TRBJ1-1; D unresolved. There are 15 residues in the CDR3. The V and J ends lost 0 bases and 0 bases respectively, with 9 bases between them. From germline, CDR1 is SGHDT and CDR2 YYEEEE. CDR3 in DNA: TGTGCCAGCAGCTTGGGTGTCAGATTGAACACTGAAGCTTTCTTT. This sequence encodes CASSLGVRLNTEAFF. The variable domain in full, with the rest retrieved from reference TRBV5-6 and TRBJ1-1, is DAGVTQSPTHLIKTRGQQVTLRCSPKSGHDTVSWYQQALGQGPQFIFQYYEEEERQRGNFPDRFSGHQFPNYSSELNVNALLLGDSALYLCASSLGVRLNTEAFFGQGTRLTVV.

V and J are TRBV10-1 and TRBJ2-1, with 8 bases aligning to TRBD2. The germline V gene encodes CDR1 WNHNN and CDR2 SYGVQD (reference sequence). CDR3 length: 14 residues. Losses at the gene ends were 3 bases for V and 7 bases for J; bases not matched to a gene: 5. In DNA form, the CDR3 reads TGCGCCAGCAGTGAACGGGGGGGCCGGAATGAGCAGTTCTTC. This codes for CASSERGGRNEQFF.

V and J are TRBV10-3 and TRBJ2-5; 8 bases are shared with TRBD2. Per the germline V gene, CDR1 is ENHRY and CDR2 is SYGVKD. Trimming removed 5 bases from V and 4 bases from J; junction bases left unmatched: 9. This CDR3 spans 15 amino acids. This chain's CDR3 is CAISISTSAPETQYF. Written as DNA, the CDR3 is TGTGCCATCAGTATCTCGACTAGCGCCCCAGAGACCCAGTACTTC.

The V gene is TRBV21-1, the J gene TRBJ2-2; whether TRBD2, the table's D call, matches the DNA was not checked. TRBV21-1 is a recognized pseudogene. The CDR3 totals 20 residues. The DNA of the CDR3 is TGTGCCAGCAGCAAACCCATTATTTCGGCGGGGGGCCAGAACACCGGGGAGCTGTTTTTT. Protein sequence: CASSKPIISAGGQNTGELFF.

There are a few counts of this clone. The rearrangement joins TRBV30 to TRBJ2-3; possible D gene TRBD1, 6 bases. With 2 bases removed from V and 2 bases from J, the gap between germline ends came to 14 bases. CDR1 is GTSNPN, CDR2 SVGIG, per germline (reference sequence). This CDR3 is 15 amino acids long. The CDR3 DNA reads TGTGCCTGGAGTCGCGTAGTGGGGGCCACAGATACGCAGTATTTT. It yields the protein CAWSRVVGATDTQYF.

This clone was observed a handful of times. V gene TRBV5-6 combines with J gene TRBJ2-1; 8 bases agree with TRBD1. V lost 0 bases to trimming and J lost 12 bases; unmatched junction nucleotides: 11. This CDR3 has 15 amino acids. Germline assignment: CDR1 SGHDT and CDR2 YYEEEE. In DNA, the CDR3 is TGTGCCAGCAGCTTGGCAGGGGGCTCAGCCCCAGCGCAGTTCTTC. It translates to CASSLAGGSAPAQFF.

This chain connects TRBV6-5 to TRBJ2-2; 8 nucleotides align to TRBD2. Looked up from germline, CDR1 is MNHEY and CDR2 is SVGAGI. V was pared by 2 bases and J by 7 bases, with 3 bases of the junction left unmatched. The CDR3 contains 14 residues. The CDR3 protein is CASSYGAGGGELFF. The CDR3 nucleotides are TGTGCCAGCAGTTACGGGGCGGGAGGCGGGGAGCTGTTTTTT.

The gene calls are TRBV13 and TRBJ1-5; the match to TRBD1 covers 12 bases. This CDR3 has 19 amino acids. With V trimmed by 4 bases and J by 0 bases, 10 bases remained unmatched. The V gene's germline CDR1 is PRHDT and CDR2 FYEKMQ (reference sequence). CDR3: CASSYTLGQGAYSNQPQHF. CDR3 DNA: TGTGCCAGCAGCTACACCTTGGGACAGGGGGCTTATAGCAATCAGCCCCAGCATTTT.

This chain links TRBV28 with TRBJ1-1, with D perhaps matching TRBD1 (6 bases). The ends were cut back, 5 bases at V and 4 bases at J, with 14 bases in the middle. This CDR3 comprises 14 residues. CDR1 and CDR2 (germline): MDHEN, SYDVKM. The CDR3: CASSRRGGATEAFF. In DNA form, the CDR3 reads TGTGCCAGCAGTCGGCGGGGGGGGGCCACTGAAGCTTTCTTT.

J is TRBJ1-5 and V is TRBV2, with D hard to call. Germline V gene data show CDR1 as SNHLY and CDR2 as FYNNEI. V was trimmed by 1 base and J by 6 bases, leaving 13 bases between them. The CDR3 is made up of 15 amino acids. This chain's CDR3 is CASSEDVRASQPQHF. As DNA, the CDR3 is TGTGCCAGCAGTGAAGATGTGCGGGCGAGTCAGCCCCAGCATTTT.

The chain uses TRBV28 and TRBJ1-1; D not resolved. CDR1 MDHEN and CDR2 SYDVKM come from the germline V gene. The CDR3 consists of 11 residues. The germline V and J ends were trimmed by 10 bases and 10 bases, with 16 bases remaining between them. CDR3 sequence reads: CATADELRAFF. CDR3 DNA sequence: TGTGCCACCGCCGATGAGCTACGAGCTTTCTTT.

The chain is built from TRBV28 and TRBJ2-3, with 10 bases identical to TRBD2. Germline CDR1 is MDHEN and CDR2 is SYDVKM. This CDR3 comprises 19 residues. Trimming removed 3 bases from V and 7 bases from J; junction bases left unmatched: 19. The CDR3 loop is CASSFGTASGGAASHTQYF. As DNA, the CDR3 is TGTGCCAGCAGTTTTGGTACGGCTAGCGGGGGTGCAGCGTCACATACGCAGTATTTT. The variable domain in full, with the rest retrieved from reference TRBV28 and TRBJ2-3, is DVKVTQSSRYLVKRTGEKVFLECVQDMDHENMFWYRQDPGLGLRLIYFSYDVKMKEKGDIPEGYSVSREKKERFSLILESASTNQTSMYLCASSFGTASGGAASHTQYFGPGTRLTVL.

The CDR3 here is CASSLDVSSYNEQFF. The CDR3 bases are TGTGCCAGCAGCTTAGATGTCAGCTCCTACAATGAGCAGTTCTTC. The chain carries TRBV7-2 and TRBJ2-1; D call uncertain. V shed 1 base and J shed 0 bases, with 7 bases lying between them. Germline values: CDR1 SGHTA, CDR2 FQGNSA. This CDR3 is built from 15 residues.

This clone has just a few counts. The V and J genes are TRBV9 and TRBJ2-7; a possible D gene is TRBD1 (5 bases). Germline V gives CDR1 SGDLS, CDR2 YYNGEE. The CDR3 loop spans 15 amino acids. Between the trimmed V and J ends, which lost 0 bases and 0 bases, there was a span of 10 bases. CDR3 amino acids: CASSVGTLSSYEQYF. DNA for the CDR3: TGTGCCAGCAGCGTAGGGACATTAAGCTCCTACGAGCAGTACTTC.

The CDR3 loop is CASSDSESSYNEQFF. The CDR3 DNA follows: TGTGCCAGCAGTGACAGCGAAAGCTCCTACAATGAGCAGTTCTTC. The chain is built from TRBV2 and TRBJ2-1; D uncertain. Trimming removed 3 bases at V and 0 bases at J, with 9 bases between. Germline CDR1 and CDR2: SNHLY and FYNNEI. The CDR3 is 15 amino acids.

This clone was observed a few times. The chain joins TRBV19 to TRBJ2-7, with 7 nucleotides matching TRBD2. The V and J ends lost 9 bases and 4 bases, in that order; junction bases with no gene match: 12. The CDR3 loop spans 14 amino acids. Germline V lookup: CDR1 LNHDA, CDR2 SQIVND (reference sequence). The CDR3 coding sequence is TGTGCCAGCAGGGAAGCGGGACCAATATACGAGCAGTACTTC. The encoded protein is CASREAGPIYEQYF.

This chain uses TRBV7-9 with TRBJ2-5; unclear D gene. The J call is doubtful: the DNA matches TRBJ2-7 better. Germline assignment: CDR1 SEHNR and CDR2 FQNEAQ (reference sequence). The CDR3 loop spans 14 amino acids. CDR3 bases: TGTGCCAGCAGCTTCGCCCAGATACACTACGAGCAGTACTTC. It translates to CASSFAQIHYEQYF.

This clone was recorded only once. This chain uses TRBV2 with TRBJ2-7; 9 bases are shared with TRBD1. The CDR3 consists of 14 residues. The J segment lost 6 bases and the V segment lost 5 bases, leaving 8 bases of the junction unmatched. Germline V gene data show CDR1 as SNHLY and CDR2 as FYNNEI. CDR3 in amino acids: CASSLQGASFEQYF. In DNA form, the CDR3 reads TGTGCCAGCAGTTTACAGGGGGCGTCTTTCGAGCAGTACTTC.